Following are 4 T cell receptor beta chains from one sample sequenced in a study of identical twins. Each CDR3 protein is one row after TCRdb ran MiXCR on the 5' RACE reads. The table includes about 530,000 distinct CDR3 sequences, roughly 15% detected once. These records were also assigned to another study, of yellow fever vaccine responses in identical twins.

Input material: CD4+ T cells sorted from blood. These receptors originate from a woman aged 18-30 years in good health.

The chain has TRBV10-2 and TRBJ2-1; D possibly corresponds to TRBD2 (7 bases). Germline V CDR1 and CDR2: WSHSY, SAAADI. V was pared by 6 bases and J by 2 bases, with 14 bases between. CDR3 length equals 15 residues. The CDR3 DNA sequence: TGCGCCAGCAGGGACCCGGGGGGCCCCTACAATGAGCAGTTCTTC. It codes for CASRDPGGPYNEQFF.

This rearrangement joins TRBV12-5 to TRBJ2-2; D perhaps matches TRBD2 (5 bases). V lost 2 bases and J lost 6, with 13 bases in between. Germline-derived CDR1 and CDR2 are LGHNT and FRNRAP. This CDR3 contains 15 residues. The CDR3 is CASGLPSDLPGELFF. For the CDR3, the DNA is TGTGCTAGTGGTTTGCCGTCGGACTTGCCCGGGGAGCTGTTTTTT.

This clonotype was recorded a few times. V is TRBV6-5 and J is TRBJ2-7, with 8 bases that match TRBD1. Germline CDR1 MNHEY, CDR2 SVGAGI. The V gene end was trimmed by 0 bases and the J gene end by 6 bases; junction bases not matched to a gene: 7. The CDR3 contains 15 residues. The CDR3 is CASSYSLQGAIEQYF. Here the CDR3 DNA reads TGTGCCAGCAGTTACTCGTTGCAGGGGGCGATCGAGCAGTACTTC.

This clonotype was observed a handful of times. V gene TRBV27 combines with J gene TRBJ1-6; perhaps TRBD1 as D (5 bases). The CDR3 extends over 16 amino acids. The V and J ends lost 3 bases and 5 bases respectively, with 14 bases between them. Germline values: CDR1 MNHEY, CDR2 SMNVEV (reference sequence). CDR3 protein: CASSFNRDRDNSPLHF. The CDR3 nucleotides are TGTGCCAGCAGTTTTAATAGGGACCGAGATAATTCACCCCTCCACTTT.